Each of the 14 T cell receptor beta chains below was sequenced from the same sample in a study of T cells in localized non-small cell lung cancer (dated by TCRdb to the early 2020s). Library preparation employed the immunoSEQ multiplex PCR assay. TCRdb took over this immuneACCESS table, retaining in-frame rearrangements with V and J assigned. Such tables are incomplete; in checked studies, under half of the missing clones stem from an unresolved V gene, and the remainder is unexplained. A total of around 130,000 clones appear in this sample, around 92% of them only once. Around 1.7% of the sample lies in the top ten. Source: peripheral blood, taken before any cancer treatment. These receptors all stem from a female donor over 55 with stage I lung adenocarcinoma.

The chain recombines TRBV7-6 with TRBJ2-5, with D uncertain. The CDR3 extends over 11 amino acids. V dropped 5 bases and J dropped 4 bases, with 5 bases sitting between them. The germline gives CDR1 SGHVS, CDR2 FNYEAQ. The CDR3 protein is CASSLAETQYF. CDR3 in DNA: TGTGCCAGCAGCCTCGCAGAGACCCAGTACTTC.

The gene calls are TRBV7-3 and TRBJ1-1; D gene uncertain. Per the germline V gene, CDR1 is SGHTA and CDR2 is FQGTGA. The CDR3 has 16 amino acids. The V and J ends lost 1 base and 2 bases respectively, with 14 bases between them. Here the CDR3 DNA reads TGTGCCAGCAGCTTAAATTTGGGCGGTACTAACACTGAAGCTTTCTTT. Encoded protein: CASSLNLGGTNTEAFF.

This clone was picked up one time. The gene calls are TRBV28 and TRBJ2-4; weak D call: TRBD2 (5 bases). The CDR3 contains 12 residues. The germline V gene encodes CDR1 MDHEN and CDR2 SYDVKM. V lost 10 bases and J 3 bases, leaving 10 bases between the germline ends. This CDR3 reads CATRDGKNIQYF. The CDR3 DNA follows: TGTGCCACCCGGGATGGCAAAAACATTCAGTACTTC. The whole variable domain, remainder taken from reference TRBV28 and TRBJ2-4, is DVKVTQSSRYLVKRTGEKVFLECVQDMDHENMFWYRQDPGLGLRLIYFSYDVKMKEKGDIPEGYSVSREKKERFSLILESASTNQTSMYLCATRDGKNIQYFGAGTRLSVL.

This clone occurred once. The same CDR3 arises from other DNA sequences in this sample as well. The chain combines TRBV27 with TRBJ2-2; D unclear. The CDR3 is made up of 13 amino acids. V lost 4 bases and J lost 0, with 3 bases in between. Germline V gives CDR1 MNHEY, CDR2 SMNVEV (reference sequence). The CDR3 is CASSSSNTGELFF. In DNA form, the CDR3 reads TGTGCCAGCAGTTCGTCGAACACCGGGGAGCTGTTTTTT.

This clone was seen only once. The V call is TRBV4-1, the J call TRBJ1-3, with a weak D call TRBD1 (6 bases). The V gene's germline CDR1 is MGHRA and CDR2 YSYEKL. Trimming stripped 1 base from V and 2 bases from J, with 12 bases between. The CDR3 has 16 residues. Written as DNA, the CDR3 is TGCGCCAGCAGCCAAGCTGTTAAGGGGGCTGGAAACACCATATATTTT. Translating it yields CASSQAVKGAGNTIYF.

This chain links TRBV27 with TRBJ1-1; the D gene is possibly TRBD1 (6 bases). V lost 1 base to trimming and J lost 5 bases, with 11 bases between them. Germline loops: CDR1 MNHEY, CDR2 SMNVEV (reference sequence). The CDR3 is made up of 14 amino acids. CDR3 sequence reads: CASSLLGGRTEAFF. CDR3 sequence (DNA): TGTGCCAGCAGTTTATTGGGGGGCCGGACTGAAGCTTTCTTT.

This chain connects TRBV19 to TRBJ2-5; D possibly corresponds to TRBD1 (5 bases). Germline values: CDR1 LNHDA, CDR2 SQIVND (reference sequence). The CDR3 covers 16 residues. V gave up 4 bases and J gave up 2 bases, with 17 bases separating them. The CDR3 bases are TGTGCCAGTAGTAAGATGGCTCTGCCAGGGCAAGAGACCCAGTACTTC. It yields the protein CASSKMALPGQETQYF.

The rearrangement links TRBV19 to TRBJ2-7; 7 nucleotides agree with TRBD1. CDR1 and CDR2 (germline): LNHDA, SQIVND (reference sequence). The CDR3 has 17 amino acids. J gave up 4 bases and V 4 bases, and 16 bases lay outside the gene matches. Written as DNA, the CDR3 is TGTGCCAGTAGTAATTTCAGGACAGGCCCAGGACTTTACGAGCAGTACTTC. Translation: CASSNFRTGPGLYEQYF.

This clone occurred once. The chain uses TRBV4-1 and TRBJ1-3; D is unresolved. The CDR3 loop spans 12 amino acids. The V end was cut by 7 bases, the J end by 7 bases, with 11 bases between. The germline V gene has CDR1 MGHRA and CDR2 YSYEKL. The CDR3 region has the DNA TGCGCCAGCATGGGGAAGACCAACACCATATATTTT. Amino acids: CASMGKTNTIYF.

V gene TRBV6-1 combines with J gene TRBJ2-2; no reliable D call. Germline V gene sequence: CDR1 MNHNS, CDR2 SASEGT. The V and J ends lost 2 bases and 0 bases respectively, with 7 bases between them. The CDR3 spans 15 residues. CDR3 nucleotide sequence: TGTGCCAGCAGTGAACTTTCCGCGAACACCGGGGAGCTGTTTTTT. Translated: CASSELSANTGELFF.

The rearrangement joins TRBV6-6 to TRBJ2-7; 7 bases are shared with TRBD2. Germline V gene sequence: CDR1 MNHNY, CDR2 SVGAGI (reference sequence). The CDR3 runs 14 residues. Trimming cost V 0 bases and J 2 bases; bases outside gene matches: 1. In nucleotides, the CDR3 is TGTGCCAGCAGTTACTCTAGCGGGCCCTACGAGCAGTACTTC. This sequence encodes CASSYSSGPYEQYF.

This chain's CDR3 is CASSPQPSPYNEQFF. The CDR3 DNA reads as TGTGCCAGCTCACCACAACCGTCCCCCTACAATGAGCAGTTCTTC. This chain uses TRBV18 with TRBJ2-1; D is ambiguous. CDR3 length equals 15 residues. The V and J ends lost 1 base and 2 bases respectively, with 9 bases between them. Germline CDR1 KGHSH, CDR2 LQKENI. Complete variable domain (other parts from reference TRBV18 and TRBJ2-1): NAGVMQNPRHLVRRRGQEARLRCSPMKGHSHVYWYRQLPEEGLKFMVYLQKENIIDESGMPKERFSAEFPKEGPSILRIQQVVRGDSAAYFCASSPQPSPYNEQFFGPGTRLTVL.

The chain is built from TRBV5-1 and TRBJ2-7; TRBD2 matches 10 bases. Germline CDR1 is SGHRS and CDR2 is YFSETQ. The CDR3 spans 16 residues. Trimming removed 0 bases from V and 3 bases from J; junction bases left unmatched: 6. The CDR3 DNA reads TGCGCCAGCAGCTTGGTCCGGGCTAGCGGGGGCTACGAGCAGTACTTC. This gives the protein CASSLVRASGGYEQYF.

The CDR3 nucleotides are TGTGCCAGCAGCCAGCCTAGCGCCTTCTCCTACAATGAGCAGTTCTTC. It specifies CASSQPSAFSYNEQFF. This chain connects TRBV5-6 to TRBJ2-1; D is perhaps TRBD2 (6 bases). The germline V and J ends were trimmed by 4 bases and 0 bases, with 14 bases remaining between them. The CDR3 consists of 16 residues. Germline CDR1 is SGHDT and CDR2 is YYEEEE.